These 25 T cell receptor beta chains share one sample of origin, sequenced in a study of beta chain features in type 1 diabetes. Expressed TCRB transcripts got sequenced, as all isolated RNA was reverse transcribed. The assay was immunoSEQ multiplex PCR, and TCRdb's table has in-frame clones only and misses some. The sample records 620,000 or so clones, 15% to 17% being singletons. The sequencing input was naive CD4+ T cells from blood. Receptors were obtained from a young man in good health.

In its sample, this clone was seen a few times. The genes are TRBV29-1 and TRBJ1-1; 10 bases agree with TRBD1. Per the germline V gene, CDR1 is SQVTM and CDR2 is ANQGSEA. The J segment lost 4 bases and the V segment lost 7 bases, leaving 9 bases of the junction unmatched. This CDR3 spans 14 amino acids. In DNA form, the CDR3 reads TGCAGCGCTGGGCAGGGGACAGGGGTCACTGAAGCTTTCTTT. It is translated as CSAGQGTGVTEAFF.

This chain joins TRBV19 and TRBJ2-1, with TRBD2 identical over 10 bases. The V and J ends lost 5 bases and 14 bases, in that order; junction bases with no gene match: 12. This CDR3 has 14 residues. CDR1 and CDR2 (germline): LNHDA, SQIVND (reference sequence). For the CDR3, the DNA is TGTGCCAGTAGTCCCGGGACTAGCGTGTACGAGGAGTTCTTC. This translates into CASSPGTSVYEEFF.

This clone showed up many times. The rearrangement joins TRBV27 to TRBJ2-1; 11 bases fit TRBD2. Germline lookup yields CDR1 MNHEY and CDR2 SMNVEV (reference sequence). V gave up 5 bases and J gave up 4 bases; unmatched junction bases: 4. The CDR3 has 15 amino acids. CDR3 in amino acids: CASSPGTSGYNEQFF. In DNA, the CDR3 is TGTGCCAGCAGTCCCGGGACTAGCGGATACAATGAGCAGTTCTTC.

This sequence joins TRBV5-1 and TRBJ2-1; 13 bases match TRBD2. The J segment lost 7 bases and the V segment lost 2 bases, leaving 3 bases of the junction unmatched. Germline CDR1 and CDR2: SGHRS and YFSETQ. The CDR3 loop spans 15 amino acids. CDR3 nucleotide sequence: TGCGCCAGCAGCTTCGGGACTAGCGGGGTGAATGAGCAGTTCTTC. Translation: CASSFGTSGVNEQFF. Looking up the rest from reference TRBV5-1 and TRBJ2-1 gives the full variable domain: KAGVTQTPRYLIKTRGQQVTLSCSPISGHRSVSWYQQTPGQGLQFLFEYFSETQRNKGNFPGRFSGRQFSNSRSEMNVSTLELGDSALYLCASSFGTSGVNEQFFGPGTRLTVL.

The rearrangement links TRBV6-5 to TRBJ1-3; 9 bases map to TRBD1. Germline V gene data show CDR1 as MNHEY and CDR2 as SVGAGI. With 2 bases clipped from V and 7 bases from J, the junction kept 3 bases outside the gene matches. CDR3 size: 14 residues. In DNA, the CDR3 is TGTGCCAGCAGTTACCTCGGACAGGGGAACACCATATATTTT. The encoded protein is CASSYLGQGNTIYF.

The chain joins TRBV30 to TRBJ2-7; D is unresolved. The CDR3 is 11 amino acids. V was cut by 4 bases and J by 0 bases, with 4 bases left in between. Per the germline V gene, CDR1 is GTSNPN and CDR2 is SVGIG (reference sequence). This CDR3 reads CAWTASYEQYF. As DNA, the CDR3 is TGTGCCTGGACGGCCTCCTACGAGCAGTACTTC.

This rearrangement joins TRBV5-4 to TRBJ1-4, with D uncertain. Trimming took off 2 bases at V and 0 bases at J, with 11 bases between the two ends. Per germline, CDR1 SGHNT and CDR2 YYREEE (reference sequence). The CDR3 spans 16 residues. The CDR3 loop reads CASSFGSTATNEKLFF. The CDR3 region has the DNA TGTGCCAGCAGCTTTGGCTCCACCGCAACTAATGAAAAACTGTTTTTT.

This clone was seen a handful of times. The chain employs TRBV6-6 and TRBJ2-1; 10 bases fit TRBD2. The CDR3 runs to 14 residues. The germline CDR1 and CDR2 sequences are MNHNY and SVGAGI (reference sequence). V shed 6 bases and J 7 bases; nucleotides not matched to a gene: 6. The CDR3 spells CASRQTSGANEQFF. The CDR3 coding sequence is TGTGCCAGCAGGCAAACTAGCGGGGCTAATGAGCAGTTCTTC.

This clone was found many times. The chain couples TRBV10-3 to TRBJ1-2, with 7 nucleotides matching TRBD1. The CDR3 contains 13 residues. J lost 7 bases, V lost 0 bases, and 2 bases had no gene match. Looked up from germline, CDR1 is ENHRY and CDR2 is SYGVKD. In DNA, the CDR3 is TGTGCCATCAGTGAGTCTGCAGGGGGTGGCTACACCTTC. Protein: CAISESAGGGYTF.

The chain combines TRBV4-3 with TRBJ2-3, with TRBD2 matching over 11 bases. This CDR3 is 18 amino acids long. V lost 4 bases, J lost 4 bases, and 13 bases stayed unmatched. The germline V gene encodes CDR1 LGHNA and CDR2 YSLEER. The CDR3 nucleotides are TGCGCCAGCAGCCGCGGGACTAGCGGCCTCCCGAGGGCAGATACGCAGTATTTT. It codes for CASSRGTSGLPRADTQYF.

This clone occurred a few times. V and J are TRBV7-8 and TRBJ2-3, with D hard to call. CDR1 and CDR2 (germline): SGHVS, FQNEAQ. The CDR3 loop spans 17 amino acids. Trimming stripped 1 base from V and 2 bases from J, with 16 bases between. CDR3 coding DNA: TGTGCCAGCAGCTTAGATCTGGCCGCGACTTACACAGATACGCAGTATTTT. This translates into CASSLDLAATYTDTQYF.

This clone showed up just a few times. The J gene is TRBJ1-5, the V gene TRBV5-1; D uncertain. Looked up from germline, CDR1 is SGHRS and CDR2 is YFSETQ. The CDR3 totals 13 residues. With 0 bases removed from V and 5 bases from J, the gap between germline ends came to 6 bases. CDR3 nucleotide sequence: TGCGCCAGCAGCTTGGAGGGCTATCAGCCCCAGCATTTT. This sequence encodes CASSLEGYQPQHF.

This clone was observed a few times. The chain uses TRBV6-5 and TRBJ2-3; D unclear. CDR1 MNHEY and CDR2 SVGAGI come from the germline V gene. V lost 2 bases and J 3 bases, leaving 9 bases between the germline ends. The CDR3 extends over 14 amino acids. For the CDR3, the DNA is TGTGCCAGCAGTTACGGGTCTCCGACAGATACGCAGTATTTT. As protein: CASSYGSPTDTQYF.

This clone was detected a few times. This chain uses TRBV10-3 with TRBJ1-6, with D perhaps matching TRBD1 (5 bases). The germline V gene encodes CDR1 ENHRY and CDR2 SYGVKD. The CDR3 covers 14 residues. With 5 bases removed from V and 7 bases from J, the gap between germline ends came to 12 bases. CDR3: CAISPRGLNSPLHF. The DNA for the CDR3 is TGTGCCATCAGTCCAAGGGGTTTAAATTCACCCCTCCACTTT.

This rearrangement joins TRBV10-3 to TRBJ2-3; weak D call: TRBD2 (6 bases). The V gene lost 6 bases and the J gene lost 0 bases, with 7 bases spanning the gap. Germline-derived CDR1 and CDR2 are ENHRY and SYGVKD. CDR3 size: 13 residues. CDR3 sequence reads: CAIRGLSTDTQYF. The DNA for the CDR3 is TGTGCCATCAGGGGACTGAGCACAGATACGCAGTATTTT.

The rearrangement joins TRBV7-7 to TRBJ2-2; 8 bases are shared with TRBD2. The CDR3 has 15 amino acids. Germline CDR1 SSHAT, CDR2 FNYEAQ (reference sequence). The CDR3 nucleotides are TGTGTTACGAGCATAGCGGGGACGAACACCGGGGAGCTGTTTTTT. Amino acid sequence: CVTSIAGTNTGELFF.

This clone was counted between two and nine times. The chain combines TRBV9 with TRBJ2-3; 7 bases fit TRBD2. The germline CDR1 and CDR2 sequences are SGDLS and YYNGEE. This CDR3 has 14 residues. V shed 7 bases and J 1 base; nucleotides not matched to a gene: 6. CDR3 sequence: CASSLAEGTDTQYF. CDR3 coding DNA: TGTGCCAGCTCCCTAGCGGAGGGCACAGATACGCAGTATTTT.

V and J are TRBV6-4 and TRBJ1-5; TRBD1 matches 8 bases. V shed 2 bases and J 4 bases; nucleotides not matched to a gene: 1. Germline lookup yields CDR1 MRHNA and CDR2 SNTAGT. This CDR3 is built from 14 residues. The DNA of the CDR3 is TGTGCCAGCAGTGACGACAGGGGAAATCAGCCCCAGCATTTT. Its translation is CASSDDRGNQPQHF.

The genes are TRBV2 and TRBJ2-1; TRBD2 is a possible D gene (5 bases). Germline V gene sequence: CDR1 SNHLY, CDR2 FYNNEI. There are 13 residues in the CDR3. Trimming pared 7 bases from V and 0 bases from J, leaving 7 bases between. The CDR3 is CASKSGSYNEQFF. The CDR3 coding sequence is TGTGCCAGCAAAAGCGGCTCCTACAATGAGCAGTTCTTC.

This clone was counted only a few times. The genes are TRBV7-2 and TRBJ2-1; D not certain. Germline lookup yields CDR1 SGHTA and CDR2 FQGNSA. V was cut by 3 bases and J by 4 bases, with 16 bases left in between. CDR3 length: 16 amino acids. The CDR3 nucleotides are TGTGCCAGCAGCTTTCAGCCAGGTCCCGCTTACAATGAGCAGTTCTTC. Amino acid sequence: CASSFQPGPAYNEQFF.

J is TRBJ1-1 and V is TRBV28; D remains unclear. CDR3 length equals 13 residues. V lost 6 bases and J 1 base, leaving 9 bases between the germline ends. Germline values: CDR1 MDHEN, CDR2 SYDVKM. CDR3 loop: CASSHIWNTEAFF. In nucleotides, the CDR3 is TGTGCCAGCAGCCACATATGGAACACTGAAGCTTTCTTT.

A few counts support this clone. V gene TRBV28 combines with J gene TRBJ2-2; the D is unclear. V gave up 5 bases and J gave up 6 bases, with 10 bases separating them. Germline values: CDR1 MDHEN, CDR2 SYDVKM. CDR3 length equals 13 residues. The CDR3: CASSPVYPGELFF. CDR3 in DNA: TGTGCCAGCAGTCCCGTATACCCCGGGGAGCTGTTTTTT. The full variable domain, rest sourced from reference TRBV28 and TRBJ2-2, is DVKVTQSSRYLVKRTGEKVFLECVQDMDHENMFWYRQDPGLGLRLIYFSYDVKMKEKGDIPEGYSVSREKKERFSLILESASTNQTSMYLCASSPVYPGELFFGEGSRLTVL.

This clone was detected only once. This sequence joins TRBV5-1 and TRBJ1-3; a weak D match, TRBD1 (6 bases). Trimming pared 8 bases from V and 2 bases from J, leaving 14 bases between. The CDR3 length is 14 residues. The V gene's germline CDR1 is SGHRS and CDR2 YFSETQ. The CDR3: CASRLTGPGNTIYF. CDR3 nucleotide sequence: TGCGCCAGTAGATTGACAGGCCCTGGAAACACCATATATTTT.

J is TRBJ2-2 and V is TRBV5-1, with D maybe TRBD2 (5 bases). Germline lookup yields CDR1 SGHRS and CDR2 YFSETQ. Deletions cut 9 bases from V and 1 base from J, with 10 bases between. The CDR3 covers 13 residues. As DNA, the CDR3 is TGCGCCACATTCCGGGGGAACACCGGGGAGCTGTTTTTT. As protein: CATFRGNTGELFF. Looking up the rest from reference TRBV5-1 and TRBJ2-2 gives the full variable domain: KAGVTQTPRYLIKTRGQQVTLSCSPISGHRSVSWYQQTPGQGLQFLFEYFSETQRNKGNFPGRFSGRQFSNSRSEMNVSTLELGDSALYLCATFRGNTGELFFGEGSRLTVL.

The chain combines TRBV4-3 with TRBJ2-2, with D hard to call. Trimming removed 6 bases at V and 3 bases at J, with 11 bases between. The CDR3 is 14 residues long. The germline V gene has CDR1 LGHNA and CDR2 YSLEER. The CDR3 loop is CASRTAVYTGELFF. The CDR3 DNA reads TGCGCCAGCAGGACGGCCGTCTACACCGGGGAGCTGTTTTTT.